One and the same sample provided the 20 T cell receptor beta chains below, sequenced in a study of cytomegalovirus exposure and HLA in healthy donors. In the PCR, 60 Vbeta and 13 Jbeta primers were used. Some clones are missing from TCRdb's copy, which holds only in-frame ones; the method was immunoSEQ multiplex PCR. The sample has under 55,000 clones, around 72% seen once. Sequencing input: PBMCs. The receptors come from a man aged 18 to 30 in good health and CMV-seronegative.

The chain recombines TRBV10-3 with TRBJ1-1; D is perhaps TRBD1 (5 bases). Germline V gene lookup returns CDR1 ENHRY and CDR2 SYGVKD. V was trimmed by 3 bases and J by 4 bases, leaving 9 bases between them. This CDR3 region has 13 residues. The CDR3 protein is CAISEGVVTEAFF. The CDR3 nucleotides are TGTGCCATCAGTGAAGGGGTAGTCACTGAAGCTTTCTTT.

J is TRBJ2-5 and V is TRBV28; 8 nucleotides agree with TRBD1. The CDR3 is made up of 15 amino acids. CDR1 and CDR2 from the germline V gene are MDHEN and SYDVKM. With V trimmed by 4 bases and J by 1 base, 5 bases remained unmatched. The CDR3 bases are TGTGCCAGCAGTTCAGGACAGGGTCTCCAAGAGACCCAGTACTTC. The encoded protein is CASSSGQGLQETQYF.

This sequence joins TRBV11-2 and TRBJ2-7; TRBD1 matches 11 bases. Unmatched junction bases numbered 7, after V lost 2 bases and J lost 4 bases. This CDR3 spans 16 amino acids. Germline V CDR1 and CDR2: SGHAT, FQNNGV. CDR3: CASSLNQGQGAYEQYF. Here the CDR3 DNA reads TGTGCCAGCAGCTTAAACCAAGGACAGGGGGCGTACGAGCAGTACTTC.

The CDR3 sequence: CASGAPDTLTEAFF. The CDR3 DNA sequence: TGTGCCAGCGGAGCCCCGGACACCCTCACTGAAGCTTTCTTT. The chain joins TRBV7-9 to TRBJ1-1, with D possibly matching TRBD1 (5 bases). CDR3 length: 14 amino acids. The V end lost 8 bases, the J end lost 4 bases, and 17 bases lay between the germline ends. Germline V gene data show CDR1 as SEHNR and CDR2 as FQNEAQ (reference sequence).

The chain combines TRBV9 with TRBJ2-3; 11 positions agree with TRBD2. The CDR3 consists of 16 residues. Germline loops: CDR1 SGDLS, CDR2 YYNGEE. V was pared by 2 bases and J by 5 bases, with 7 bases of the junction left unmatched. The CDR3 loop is CASSVSGLAGGDTQYF. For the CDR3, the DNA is TGTGCCAGCAGCGTGAGCGGACTAGCGGGTGGAGATACGCAGTATTTT.

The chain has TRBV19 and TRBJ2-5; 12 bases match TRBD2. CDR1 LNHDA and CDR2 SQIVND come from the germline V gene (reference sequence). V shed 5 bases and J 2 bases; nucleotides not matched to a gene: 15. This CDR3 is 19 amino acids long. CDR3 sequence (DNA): TGTGCCAGTAGTTCAACCACCGGGACTAGCGGGTTTTCTCAAGAGACCCAGTACTTC. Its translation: CASSSTTGTSGFSQETQYF.

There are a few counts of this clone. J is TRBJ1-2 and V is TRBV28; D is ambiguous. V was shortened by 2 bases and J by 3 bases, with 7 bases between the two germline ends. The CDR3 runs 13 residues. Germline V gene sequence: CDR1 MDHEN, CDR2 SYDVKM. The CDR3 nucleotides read TGTGCCAGCAGTTTAGGGAGGGACTATGGCTACACCTTC. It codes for CASSLGRDYGYTF.

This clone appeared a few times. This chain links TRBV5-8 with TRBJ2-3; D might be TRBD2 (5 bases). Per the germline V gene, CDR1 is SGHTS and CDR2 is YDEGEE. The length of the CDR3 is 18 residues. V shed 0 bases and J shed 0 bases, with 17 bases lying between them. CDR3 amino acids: CASSLVFGLTTSTDTQYF. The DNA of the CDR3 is TGTGCCAGCAGCTTGGTGTTCGGACTTACAACTAGCACAGATACGCAGTATTTT.

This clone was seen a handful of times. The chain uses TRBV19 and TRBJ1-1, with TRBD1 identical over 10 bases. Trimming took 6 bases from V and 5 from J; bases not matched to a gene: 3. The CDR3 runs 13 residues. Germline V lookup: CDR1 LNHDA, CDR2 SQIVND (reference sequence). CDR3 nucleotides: TGTGCCAGTAGCGACAGGGGGCAGACTGAAGCTTTCTTT. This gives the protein CASSDRGQTEAFF.

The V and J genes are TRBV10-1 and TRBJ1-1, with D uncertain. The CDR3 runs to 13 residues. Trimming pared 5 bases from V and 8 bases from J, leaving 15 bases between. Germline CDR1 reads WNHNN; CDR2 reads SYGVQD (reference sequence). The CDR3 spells CASSNRELTEAFF. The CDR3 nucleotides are TGCGCCAGCAGTAACCGGGAATTAACCGAAGCTTTCTTT.

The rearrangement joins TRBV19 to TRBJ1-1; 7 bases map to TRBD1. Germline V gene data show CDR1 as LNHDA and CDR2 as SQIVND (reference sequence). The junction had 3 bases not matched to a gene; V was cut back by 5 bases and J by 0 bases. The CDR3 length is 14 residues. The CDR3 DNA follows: TGTGCCAGTAGTGTCGGGACAGTGAACACTGAAGCTTTCTTT. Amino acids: CASSVGTVNTEAFF.

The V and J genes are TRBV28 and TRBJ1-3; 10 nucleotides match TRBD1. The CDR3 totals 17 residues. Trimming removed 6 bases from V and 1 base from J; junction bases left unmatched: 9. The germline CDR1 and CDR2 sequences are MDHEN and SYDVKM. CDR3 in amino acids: CASSLVPGQGSGNTIYF. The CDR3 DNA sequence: TGTGCCAGCAGCCTCGTTCCGGGACAGGGGTCTGGAAACACCATATATTTT.

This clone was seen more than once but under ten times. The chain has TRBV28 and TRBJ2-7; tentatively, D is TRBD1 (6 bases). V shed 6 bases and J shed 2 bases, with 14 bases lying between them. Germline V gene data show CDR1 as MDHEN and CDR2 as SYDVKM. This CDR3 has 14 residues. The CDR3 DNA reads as TGTGCCAGCAGACCAAGGACAGTCCCCTACGAGCAGTACTTC. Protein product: CASRPRTVPYEQYF.

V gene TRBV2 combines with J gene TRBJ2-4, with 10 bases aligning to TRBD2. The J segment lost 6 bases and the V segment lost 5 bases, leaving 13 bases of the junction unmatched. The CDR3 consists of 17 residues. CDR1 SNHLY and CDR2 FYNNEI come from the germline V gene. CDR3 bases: TGTGCCAGCAGTTCGCTAGCGGGAGTCCCGACTTTAAACATTCAGTACTTC. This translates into CASSSLAGVPTLNIQYF.

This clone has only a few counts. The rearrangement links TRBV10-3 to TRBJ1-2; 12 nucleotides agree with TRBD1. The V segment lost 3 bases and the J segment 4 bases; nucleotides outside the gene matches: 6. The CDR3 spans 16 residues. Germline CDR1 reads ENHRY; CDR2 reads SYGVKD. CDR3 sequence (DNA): TGTGCCATCAGTGACCACGGGACAGGGGGCAGCTATGGCTACACCTTC. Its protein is CAISDHGTGGSYGYTF.

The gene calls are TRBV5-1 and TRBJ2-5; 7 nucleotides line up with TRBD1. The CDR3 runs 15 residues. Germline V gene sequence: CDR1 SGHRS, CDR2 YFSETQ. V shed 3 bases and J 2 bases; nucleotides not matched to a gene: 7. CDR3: CASSYGDSSQETQYF. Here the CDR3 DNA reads TGCGCCAGCAGCTACGGGGACAGTTCGCAAGAGACCCAGTACTTC.

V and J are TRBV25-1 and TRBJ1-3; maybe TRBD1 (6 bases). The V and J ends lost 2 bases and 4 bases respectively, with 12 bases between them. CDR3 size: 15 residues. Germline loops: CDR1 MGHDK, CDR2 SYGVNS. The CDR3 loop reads CASSEAGASGNTIYF. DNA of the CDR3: TGTGCCAGCAGTGAAGCAGGGGCATCCGGAAACACCATATATTTT.

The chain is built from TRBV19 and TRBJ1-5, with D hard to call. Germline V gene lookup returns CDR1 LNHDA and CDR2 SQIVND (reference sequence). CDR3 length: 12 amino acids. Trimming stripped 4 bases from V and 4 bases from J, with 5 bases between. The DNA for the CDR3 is TGTGCCAGTAGTAATACAAATCAGCCCCAGCATTTT. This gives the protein CASSNTNQPQHF.

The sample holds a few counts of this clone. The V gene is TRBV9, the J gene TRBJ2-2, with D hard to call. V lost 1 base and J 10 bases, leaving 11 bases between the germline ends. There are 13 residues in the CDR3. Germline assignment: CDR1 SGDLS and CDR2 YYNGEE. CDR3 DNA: TGTGCCAGCAGCGTAACCTTGGGCAAGGAGCTGTTTTTT. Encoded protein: CASSVTLGKELFF. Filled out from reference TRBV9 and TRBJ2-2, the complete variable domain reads DSGVTQTPKHLITATGQRVTLRCSPRSGDLSVYWYQQSLDQGLQFLIQYYNGEERAKGNILERFSAQQFPDLHSELNLSSLELGDSALYFCASSVTLGKELFFGEGSRLTVL.

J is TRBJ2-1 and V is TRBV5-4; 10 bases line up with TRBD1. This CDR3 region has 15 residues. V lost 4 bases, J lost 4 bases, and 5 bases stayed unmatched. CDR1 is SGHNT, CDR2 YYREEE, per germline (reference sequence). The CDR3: CASSRQGAAYNEQFF. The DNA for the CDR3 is TGTGCCAGCAGCAGACAGGGGGCGGCGTACAATGAGCAGTTCTTC.